These 28 T cell receptor beta chains originate from one sample sequenced in a study of T cell responses to AZD1222 COVID-19 vaccine. This table comes from immunoSEQ multiplex PCR, and its TCRdb copy is limited to in-frame clones, with some not included. The repertoire holds about 130,000 clones, with 92% as singletons. This specimen consisted of peripheral blood, obtained on day 0 of AZD1222 vaccination. These receptors all come from an adult in good health.

Concerning this clone itself: Other DNA sequences in the same sample also yield this CDR3. The genes are TRBV6-4 and TRBJ1-2, with D possibly TRBD1 on 6 matching bases. Per germline, CDR1 MRHNA and CDR2 SNTAGT. The CDR3 length is 13 residues. Trimming stripped 6 bases from V and 4 bases from J, with 12 bases between. The CDR3 nucleotides read TGTGCCAGCAGCGAGGGGGTAGGCTATGGCTACACCTTC. This codes for CASSEGVGYGYTF.

This chain connects TRBV6-2 or TRBV6-3 to TRBJ1-5; no firm D call. Per the germline V gene, CDR1 is MNHEY and CDR2 is SVGEGT. V was pared by 1 base and J by 3 bases, with 7 bases between. This CDR3 has 14 residues. In nucleotides, the CDR3 is TGTGCCAGCAGTTACTGGGATATCAATCAGCCCCAGCATTTT. Its translation: CASSYWDINQPQHF.

This chain links TRBV4-1 with TRBJ1-1, with D possibly TRBD1 on 6 matching bases. CDR3 size: 17 residues. The V end lost 4 bases, the J end lost 0 bases, and 18 bases lay between the germline ends. Germline V CDR1 and CDR2: MGHRA, YSYEKL. In nucleotides, the CDR3 is TGCGCCAGCAGCCCCGTCCTGCGTGGGGGCATGAACACTGAAGCTTTCTTT. Its protein is CASSPVLRGGMNTEAFF.

V gene TRBV19 combines with J gene TRBJ2-7; 10 bases agree with TRBD1. The germline gives CDR1 LNHDA, CDR2 SQIVND (reference sequence). The ends lost 3 bases at V and 5 bases at J; junction bases unmatched: 7. The CDR3 contains 15 residues. CDR3: CASSMLGQGRNEQYF. The CDR3 nucleotides are TGTGCCAGTAGTATGCTGGGACAGGGGCGCAACGAGCAGTACTTC.

V and J are TRBV5-1 and TRBJ1-2, with D unresolved. V dropped 1 base and J dropped 2 bases, with 15 bases sitting between them. CDR3 length equals 16 residues. The germline gives CDR1 SGHRS, CDR2 YFSETQ. For the CDR3, the DNA is TGCGCCAGCAGCTTGTCCGCGTCCCAAAAGAACTATGGCTACACCTTC. Encoded protein: CASSLSASQKNYGYTF.

The chain is built from TRBV5-4 and TRBJ2-7; 10 bases match TRBD2. Germline CDR1 SGHNT, CDR2 YYREEE (reference sequence). The CDR3 consists of 15 residues. V lost 0 bases, J lost 2 bases, and 2 bases stayed unmatched. The CDR3 DNA follows: TGTGCCAGCAGCTTGGCTAGCGGGGGACCCTACGAGCAGTACTTC. Protein sequence: CASSLASGGPYEQYF. The entire variable domain, with the rest obtained from reference TRBV5-4 and TRBJ2-7, is as follows: ETGVTQSPTHLIKTRGQQVTLRCSSQSGHNTVSWYQQALGQGPQFIFQYYREEENGRGNFPPRFSGLQFPNYSSELNVNALELDDSALYLCASSLASGGPYEQYFGPGTRLTVT.

In DNA, the CDR3 is TGCGCCAGCAGTCAATTTCCAGGGTCCTACGAGCAGTACTTC. Its protein product is CASSQFPGSYEQYF. The chain couples TRBV23-1 to TRBJ2-7, with TRBD1 as a possible D gene (5 bases). TRBV23-1 is identified as an open reading frame with a role that is uncertain. The CDR3 extends over 14 amino acids. Trimming removed 1 base at V and 1 base at J, with 8 bases between.

The J gene is TRBJ2-3, the V gene TRBV2; D is undetermined. Germline values: CDR1 SNHLY, CDR2 FYNNEI. The CDR3 has 12 residues. V shed 5 bases and J shed 1 base, with 4 bases lying between them. The CDR3 DNA follows: TGTGCCAGCAGTACCGGCACAGATACGCAGTATTTT. This encodes CASSTGTDTQYF.

The chain carries TRBV4-1 and TRBJ2-3, with TRBD2 identical over 10 bases. The CDR3 loop spans 16 amino acids. The ends lost 6 bases at V and 4 bases at J; junction bases unmatched: 10. Germline V CDR1 and CDR2: MGHRA, YSYEKL. The DNA for the CDR3 is TGCGCCAGCAGTCACCTCCAGCGGGGGGGTTCAGATACGCAGTATTTT. It yields the protein CASSHLQRGGSDTQYF.

This CDR3 is CASSQEGVSINIQYF. The CDR3 DNA follows: TGTGCCAGCAGCCAAGAAGGGGTCAGCATAAACATTCAGTACTTC. V and J are TRBV4-2 and TRBJ2-4, with a possible D match to TRBD1 (5 bases). The V gene lost 0 bases and the J gene lost 6 bases, with 12 bases spanning the gap. The length of the CDR3 is 15 residues. CDR1 and CDR2 from the germline V gene are LGHNA and YNFKEQ.

This chain joins TRBV7-2 and TRBJ1-1; the D is unclear. The CDR3 is made up of 17 amino acids. The V end lost 2 bases, the J end lost 0 bases, and 16 bases lay between the germline ends. CDR1 and CDR2 from the germline V gene are SGHTA and FQGNSA. The CDR3 here is CASSLIELDYLNTEAFF. The CDR3 bases are TGTGCCAGCAGCTTAATTGAGTTAGATTACTTGAACACTGAAGCTTTCTTT. Together with reference TRBV7-2 and TRBJ1-1, the CDR3 gives the full variable domain: GAGVSQSPSNKVTEKGKDVELRCDPISGHTALYWYRQSLGQGLEFLIYFQGNSAPDKSGLPSDRFSAERTGGSVSTLTIQRTQQEDSAVYLCASSLIELDYLNTEAFFGQGTRLTVV.

This clone was observed a single time. The chain couples TRBV28 to TRBJ1-3; 7 nucleotides line up with TRBD1. V shed 4 bases, J shed 2 bases, and the junction held 5 bases outside the gene matches. Germline V gene sequence: CDR1 MDHEN, CDR2 SYDVKM. The CDR3 has 15 residues. This CDR3 is CASSSDRVPGNTIYF. The CDR3 DNA sequence: TGTGCCAGCAGTTCAGACAGGGTACCTGGAAACACCATATATTTT. The variable domain in full, completed from reference TRBV28 and TRBJ1-3, reads DVKVTQSSRYLVKRTGEKVFLECVQDMDHENMFWYRQDPGLGLRLIYFSYDVKMKEKGDIPEGYSVSREKKERFSLILESASTNQTSMYLCASSSDRVPGNTIYFGEGSWLTVV.

The V and J genes are TRBV28 and TRBJ2-2; a weak D match, TRBD1 (5 bases). Between the trimmed V and J ends, which lost 11 bases and 1 base, there was a span of 20 bases. Germline CDR1 and CDR2: MDHEN and SYDVKM. This CDR3 spans 16 amino acids. DNA for the CDR3: TGTGCCGGCCGCAGGGCGACGGAAGAGAACACCGGGGAGCTGTTTTTT. It encodes CAGRRATEENTGELFF. The full variable domain, with the rest looked up from reference TRBV28 and TRBJ2-2, is DVKVTQSSRYLVKRTGEKVFLECVQDMDHENMFWYRQDPGLGLRLIYFSYDVKMKEKGDIPEGYSVSREKKERFSLILESASTNQTSMYLCAGRRATEENTGELFFGEGSRLTVL.

The genes are TRBV2 and TRBJ1-1; 8 bases agree with TRBD1. Losses at the gene ends were 6 bases for V and 4 bases for J; bases not matched to a gene: 4. This CDR3 has 13 amino acids. Germline V gives CDR1 SNHLY, CDR2 FYNNEI. The DNA of the CDR3 is TGTGCCAGCAGAGGGACAGGATCCACTGAAGCTTTCTTT. Translating gives CASRGTGSTEAFF. The entire variable domain, with the rest obtained from reference TRBV2 and TRBJ1-1, is as follows: EPEVTQTPSHQVTQMGQEVILRCVPISNHLYFYWYRQILGQKVEFLVSFYNNEISEKSEIFDDQFSVERPDGSNFTLKIRSTKLEDSAMYFCASRGTGSTEAFFGQGTRLTVV.

V is TRBV7-9 and J is TRBJ1-2, with D possibly TRBD1 on 5 matching bases. Trimming cost V 1 base and J 8 bases, with 11 bases left between them. The V gene's germline CDR1 is SEHNR and CDR2 FQNEAQ (reference sequence). The CDR3 runs 13 residues. CDR3 sequence reads: CASSLGGEDGYTF. CDR3 bases: TGTGCCAGCAGCTTAGGAGGGGAAGACGGCTACACCTTC. Full variable domain (outside the CDR3, taken from reference TRBV7-9 and TRBJ1-2): DTGVSQNPRHKITKRGQNVTFRCDPISEHNRLYWYRQTLGQGPEFLTYFQNEAQLEKSRLLSDRFSAERPKGSFSTLEIQRTEQGDSAMYLCASSLGGEDGYTFGSGTRLTVV.

The rearrangement joins TRBV13 to TRBJ1-4, with 9 positions matching TRBD1. The CDR3 length is 14 residues. After removal of 5 bases from V and 8 bases from J, the junction contained 6 bases not matched to a gene. Germline V lookup: CDR1 PRHDT, CDR2 FYEKMQ (reference sequence). The CDR3 loop is CASSHRGLREKLFF. CDR3 bases: TGTGCCAGCAGCCACAGGGGGCTTCGGGAAAAACTGTTTTTT.

This chain joins TRBV10-3 and TRBJ1-2; D gene unclear. This CDR3 region has 13 residues. V lost 3 bases and J 4 bases, leaving 9 bases between the germline ends. Germline CDR1 and CDR2: ENHRY and SYGVKD. The chain's CDR3 is CAISEGEIYGYTF. The DNA of the CDR3 is TGTGCCATCAGTGAAGGAGAAATCTATGGCTACACCTTC.

This clone was detected only a few times. V and J are TRBV18 and TRBJ1-5; a possible D gene is TRBD1 (6 bases). The CDR3 spans 15 residues. Germline V gene sequence: CDR1 KGHSH, CDR2 LQKENI. V was shortened by 3 bases and J by 2 bases, with 11 bases between the two germline ends. CDR3 coding DNA: TGTGCCAGCTCACCCTACAGGGAAGGCAATCAGCCCCAGCATTTT. The encoded protein is CASSPYREGNQPQHF.

CDR3 sequence (DNA): TGTGCCAGCAGCCAAGATTCCGTATTAGGGCGCCTGGCTTTCTTT. The encoded protein is CASSQDSVLGRLAFF. This chain links TRBV14 with TRBJ1-1; D ambiguous. V shed 0 bases and J shed 11 bases, with 19 bases lying between them. Germline CDR1 SGHDN, CDR2 FVKESK. CDR3 size: 15 residues.

The chain carries TRBV11-2 and TRBJ1-6; D not resolved. Germline V gene lookup returns CDR1 SGHAT and CDR2 FQNNGV. The CDR3 spans 14 residues. V was trimmed by 5 bases and J by 7 bases, leaving 12 bases between them. CDR3 sequence (DNA): TGTGCCAGCAGCGAACGCTTGTTAAATTCACCCCTCCACTTT. This encodes CASSERLLNSPLHF.

The gene calls are TRBV4-3 and TRBJ1-4, with D perhaps TRBD1 (6 bases). The CDR3 covers 15 residues. Germline V lookup: CDR1 LGHNA, CDR2 YSLEER. Trimming removed 5 bases from V and 5 bases from J, with 15 bases in between. The CDR3: CASSVSGTPNEKLFF. The DNA for the CDR3 is TGCGCCAGCAGCGTATCCGGGACACCAAATGAAAAACTGTTTTTT.

The chain couples TRBV7-2 to TRBJ2-1; possibly TRBD1 for D (6 bases). The CDR3 is 14 amino acids. Germline V gene lookup returns CDR1 SGHTA and CDR2 FQGNSA. The V end lost 3 bases, the J end lost 9 bases, and 15 bases lay between the germline ends. CDR3 bases: TGTGCCAGCAGCTTCGGCAGGGGCCAGGGTGAGCAGTTCTTC. Its translation: CASSFGRGQGEQFF.

This clone was found once. This chain links TRBV6-5 with TRBJ2-2; the match to TRBD2 covers 8 bases. V was clipped by 8 bases and J by 0 bases; unmatched bases: 5. Germline V lookup: CDR1 MNHEY, CDR2 SVGAGI. The CDR3 covers 15 residues. CDR3 sequence: CASARLATNTGELFF. CDR3 nucleotide sequence: TGTGCCAGCGCAAGACTAGCGACGAACACCGGGGAGCTGTTTTTT.

The chain recombines TRBV7-2 with TRBJ1-5, with TRBD1 as a possible D gene (6 bases). Germline V gene sequence: CDR1 SGHTA, CDR2 FQGNSA. Deletions cut 1 base from V and 7 bases from J, with 8 bases between. The CDR3 runs to 13 residues. CDR3 in amino acids: CASSLDTGQPQHF. The CDR3 region has the DNA TGTGCCAGCAGCTTAGACACAGGGCAGCCCCAGCATTTT.

V usage is TRBV5-4 and J usage is TRBJ1-2, with D perhaps TRBD1 (6 bases). Trimming removed 5 bases at V and 1 base at J, with 15 bases between. The CDR3 is 15 residues long. From germline, CDR1 is SGHNT and CDR2 YYREEE (reference sequence). The CDR3 loop reads CASSPRGGYNYGYTF. The CDR3 DNA reads TGTGCCAGCAGTCCACGGGGGGGCTATAACTATGGCTACACCTTC.

The CDR3 here is CASSQLLAGGHTGELFF. The CDR3 nucleotides are TGTGCCAGCAGCCAACTACTAGCGGGGGGTCACACCGGGGAGCTGTTTTTT. The V call is TRBV3-1 (or the pseudogene TRBV3-2), the J call TRBJ2-2, with 12 bases lining up with TRBD2. Germline V gene sequence: CDR1 LGHDT, CDR2 YNNKEL (reference sequence). V shed 2 bases, J shed 3 bases, and the junction held 4 bases outside the gene matches. The CDR3 runs to 17 residues.

The rearrangement links TRBV5-6 to TRBJ1-6; TRBD1 aligns across 7 bases. Trimming cost V 4 bases and J 7 bases; bases outside gene matches: 8. The CDR3 runs to 15 residues. Germline values: CDR1 SGHDT, CDR2 YYEEEE. CDR3 bases: TGTGCCAGCAGCCCCAAACAGGGGATAAATTCACCCCTCCACTTT. Residues: CASSPKQGINSPLHF.

This clone has only one observation. V and J are TRBV7-2 and TRBJ1-3; TRBD1 agrees at 9 bases. Germline values: CDR1 SGHTA, CDR2 FQGNSA. The trim removed 4 bases at V and 3 bases at J, leaving 10 bases unmatched. CDR3 size: 17 residues. This CDR3 is CASSSAITGGGGNTIYF. The DNA for the CDR3 is TGTGCCAGCAGCTCTGCTATAACAGGGGGCGGTGGAAACACCATATATTTT.